The clone carrying this TCR beta chain was found a few times. This entry belongs to a study of response to subunit inactivated influenza vaccine. TCRdb called the RT-PCR reads again in MiXCR, with one record for every CDR3 protein. The sample holds under 200,000 distinct CDR3 sequences, 10% to 15% seen once. Trimming removed 1 base at V and 6 bases at J, with 10 bases between. The CDR3 runs 14 residues. The same sample was also studied in work on T cells expressing NK-cell markers. That work adds: UMI-tagged 5'RACE template switching yielded the TCR beta cDNA.

This chain links TRBV12-3 or TRBV12-4 with TRBJ1-5; D is unresolved. The receptor comes from a man in his forties or fifties who received an inactivated influenza vaccine. Specimen: CD8+ T cells sorted from PBMCs, collected about 11 days after vaccination. DNA for the CDR3: TGTGCCAGCAGTTTAGTTGGGGTCGGTCAGCCCCAGCATTTT. Its translation is CASSLVGVGQPQHF.